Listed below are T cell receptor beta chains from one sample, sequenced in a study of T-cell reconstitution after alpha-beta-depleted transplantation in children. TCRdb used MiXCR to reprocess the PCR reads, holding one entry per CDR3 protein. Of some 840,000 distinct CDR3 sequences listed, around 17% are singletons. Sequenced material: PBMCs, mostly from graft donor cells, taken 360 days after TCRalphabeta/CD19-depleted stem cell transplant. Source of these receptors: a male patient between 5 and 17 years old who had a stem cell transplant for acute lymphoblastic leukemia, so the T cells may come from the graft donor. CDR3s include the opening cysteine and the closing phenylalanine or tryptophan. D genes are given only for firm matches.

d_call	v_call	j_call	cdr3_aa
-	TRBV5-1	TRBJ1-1	CASRDIRRGNTEAFF
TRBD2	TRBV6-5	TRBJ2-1	CASSYSRLADISYNEQFF
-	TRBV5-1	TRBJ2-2	CASSNWTVNTGELFF
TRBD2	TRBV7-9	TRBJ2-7	CASSLAAGEAYEQYF
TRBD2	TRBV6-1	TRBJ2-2	CASRPLFGGSSRTGELFF
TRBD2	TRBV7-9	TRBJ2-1	CASSLTSGINEQFF
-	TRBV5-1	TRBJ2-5	CASSFRVKETQYF
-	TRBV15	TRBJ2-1	CATSGGPSSYNEQFF
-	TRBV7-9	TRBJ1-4	CASSSYRPWDEKLFF
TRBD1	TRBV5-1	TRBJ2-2	CASSRRTGGDTGELFF
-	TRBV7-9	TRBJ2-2	CASSKLANTGELFF